A single sample is the source of the 9 T cell receptor beta chains below, sequenced in a study of cytomegalovirus exposure and HLA in healthy donors (dated by TCRdb to 2017 to 2019). Receptor amplification or capture employed the immunoSEQ multiplex PCR assay. For the multiplex PCR, a mixture combining 60 forward primers for TCR Vbeta segments and 13 reverse primers for TCR Jbeta segments was used. TCRdb holds this immuneACCESS table with in-frame rearrangements only. Some clones are missing; in checked studies, unresolved V genes explain under half, and the rest has no known cause. For this sample the table gives around 220,000 clones, of which 70% to 85% were detected only once. Clones ranked in the top ten supply approximately 0.22% of the sample. Input material: PBMCs. These receptors were collected from a girl between 2 and 10 years old in good health and CMV-seronegative.

The rearrangement links TRBV7-9 to TRBJ1-1; D not resolved. CDR1 and CDR2 (germline): SEHNR, FQNEAQ (reference sequence). V was pared by 1 base and J by 3 bases, with 12 bases between. The CDR3 covers 15 residues. The CDR3 here is CASSLGGSGYTEAFF. The DNA of the CDR3 is TGTGCCAGCAGCTTAGGAGGGTCGGGGTACACTGAAGCTTTCTTT.

The chain recombines TRBV4-2 with TRBJ2-2; 8 nucleotides match TRBD2. Germline V gene sequence: CDR1 LGHNA, CDR2 YNFKEQ. The trim removed 0 bases at V and 2 bases at J, leaving 5 bases unmatched. The CDR3 totals 17 residues. The CDR3 DNA is TGTGCCAGCAGCCAAGATGTGGCGGGGGGAAACACCGGGGAGCTGTTTTTT. Protein: CASSQDVAGGNTGELFF.

With respect to this clone: The junction departs from germline at one end; a sequencing error may be responsible. The rearrangement joins TRBV7-9 to TRBJ2-7; D is perhaps TRBD1 (5 bases). The CDR3 length is 12 residues. The germline V gene encodes CDR1 SEHNR and CDR2 FQNEAQ (reference sequence). The CDR3 DNA is TGTTCCAGCAGCCTCAGGGTGGACGAGCAGTACTTC. It codes for CSSSLRVDEQYF.

V is TRBV5-4 and J is TRBJ1-1; 11 nucleotides match TRBD1. The J segment lost 5 bases and the V segment lost 6 bases, leaving 12 bases of the junction unmatched. This CDR3 is 16 amino acids long. Germline CDR1 is SGHNT and CDR2 is YYREEE (reference sequence). In DNA form, the CDR3 reads TGTGCCAGCACAAAGGACAGGGGGCAAACGAGGACTGAAGCTTTCTTT. Encoded protein: CASTKDRGQTRTEAFF.

This chain links TRBV7-9 with TRBJ2-5; TRBD2 matches 8 bases. CDR3 length equals 19 residues. V lost 6 bases to trimming and J lost 2 bases; unmatched junction nucleotides: 20. CDR1 and CDR2 from the germline V gene are SEHNR and FQNEAQ (reference sequence). The CDR3 reads CASRKWPGGTTEDQETQYF. CDR3 nucleotide sequence: TGTGCCAGCAGGAAGTGGCCGGGAGGGACGACGGAGGATCAAGAGACCCAGTACTTC.

The rearrangement joins TRBV29-1 to TRBJ2-3, with 7 nucleotides matching TRBD1. Trimming took 7 bases from V and 0 from J; bases not matched to a gene: 7. CDR3 length: 14 residues. Looked up from germline, CDR1 is SQVTM and CDR2 is ANQGSEA. DNA for the CDR3: TGCAGCGCATACAGGGGTTTTAGCACAGATACGCAGTATTTT. Amino acids: CSAYRGFSTDTQYF.

This clone was found a few times. This chain uses TRBV5-5 with TRBJ1-1; the D gene is possibly TRBD1 (5 bases). Per the germline V gene, CDR1 is SGHKS and CDR2 is YYEKEE (reference sequence). This CDR3 is 13 amino acids long. Trimming shortened V by 4 bases and J by 5 bases, and 12 bases separated the two germline ends. CDR3 nucleotide sequence: TGTGCCAGCAGCCTGGGACTAATGACTGAAGCTTTCTTT. Protein: CASSLGLMTEAFF. Drawing the rest from reference TRBV5-5 and TRBJ1-1, the complete variable domain is DAGVTQSPTHLIKTRGQQVTLRCSPISGHKSVSWYQQVLGQGPQFIFQYYEKEERGRGNFPDRFSARQFPNYSSELNVNALLLGDSALYLCASSLGLMTEAFFGQGTRLTVV.

This rearrangement joins TRBV14 to TRBJ1-2; maybe TRBD1 (5 bases). This CDR3 comprises 14 residues. The V end lost 4 bases, the J end lost 7 bases, and 16 bases lay between the germline ends. CDR1 is SGHDN and CDR2 is FVKESK in the germline V gene. The CDR3 sequence is CASSPAPQGGGYTF. CDR3 DNA: TGTGCCAGCAGCCCGGCCCCTCAGGGTGGTGGCTACACCTTC.

This clone was picked up a small number of times. The chain joins TRBV5-1 to TRBJ2-1; TRBD1 agrees at 9 bases. The CDR3 has 15 amino acids. J gave up 9 bases and V 0 bases, and 7 bases lay outside the gene matches. Germline lookup yields CDR1 SGHRS and CDR2 YFSETQ. CDR3 nucleotides: TGCGCCAGCAGCTTGGGACAGGGGGGTAGTAGTGAGCAGTTCTTC. Translated: CASSLGQGGSSEQFF.